The TCR beta chain described here comes from a study of regulatory T cells in long-lasting Graves disease. Whole-study results and caveats: No thyroid tissue was studied; the work used peripheral blood only.

This clonotype has ten or more counts. Its antigen is as yet unknown. Construction of TCR beta libraries relied on iRepertoire HTBI primers and on Arm-PCR targeting CDR3 regions. Authors' processing steps: Samples collectively showed fewer than 80 TRBV and 11 to 15 TRBJ segments. TCRdb itself ran the multiplex PCR reads through MiXCR, one entry per CDR3 protein. These V and J calls rely on TCRdb rather than the paper's analysis. The data contain 440,000 or so distinct CDR3 sequences, about a sixth of them singletons. Time point reported: newly diagnosed GD, antithyroid drugs for less than 3 months. There was RNA extracted from PBMCs, and the TCR library was made from it. This same sample was also taken into another study, of T cells in Graves' hyperthyroidism and ophthalmopathy. That study reports: Graves' hyperthyroidism qualified as stable when ophthalmopathy did not progress within 18 months. Patients were excluded because of uncontrolled infection, other autoimmune disease, pregnancy or lactation.

This receptor was identified in a woman in her 30s with Graves disease. This specimen was peripheral blood mononuclear cells (PBMCs), taken at new diagnosis, from a patient treated with antithyroid drugs.

CDR3 in DNA: TGTGCCAGCAGTCCAGACTTACTAGCGGGAACGGGGTACGAGCAGTACTTC. It codes for CASSPDLLAGTGYEQYF. This sequence joins TRBV6-1 and TRBJ2-7; the match to TRBD2 covers 10 bases. Per the germline V gene, CDR1 is MNHNS and CDR2 is SASEGT. With 5 bases clipped from V and 4 bases from J, the junction kept 14 bases outside the gene matches. CDR3 length: 17 residues.